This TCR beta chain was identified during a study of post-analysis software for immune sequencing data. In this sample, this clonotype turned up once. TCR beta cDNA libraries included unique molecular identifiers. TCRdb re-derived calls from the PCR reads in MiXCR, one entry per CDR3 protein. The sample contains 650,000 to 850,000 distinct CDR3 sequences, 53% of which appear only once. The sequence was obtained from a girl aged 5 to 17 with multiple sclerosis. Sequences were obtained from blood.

As DNA, the CDR3 is TGCAGTGCTAGAGAGGACGGAGTCCGGGAGACCCAGTACTTC. Protein sequence: CSAREDGVRETQYF. The rearrangement uses TRBV20-1 and TRBJ2-5, with unresolved D. Germline values: CDR1 DFQATT, CDR2 SNEGSKA (reference sequence). The CDR3 consists of 14 residues. V was pared by 0 bases and J by 5 bases, with 13 bases between.